A selection of T cell receptor beta chains follows, all from one sample in a study of T cell repertoires in urothelial bladder cancer. Some clones are missing from TCRdb's copy, which holds only in-frame ones; the method was immunoSEQ multiplex PCR. The repertoire holds 13,000 or so clones, with about 70% as singletons. The sequenced material came from tumor-infiltrating cells from bladder cancer. The source is a human donor with urothelial carcinoma. Each CDR3 is given with its conserved first and last residue. Each record gives: J gene, D gene, V gene, CDR3 protein. The D gene is left open where the match is weak.

J: TRBJ2-5
D: -
V: TRBV7-9
CDR3: CASSATEETQYF

J: TRBJ1-3
D: TRBD1
V: TRBV6-5
CDR3: CASSPDRGRNTIYF

J: TRBJ1-2
D: -
V: TRBV5-1
CDR3: CASSLDWQGQNYGYTF

J: TRBJ2-5
D: TRBD1
V: TRBV5-4
CDR3: CASSLGQGRETQYF

J: TRBJ1-5
D: -
V: TRBV6-6
CDR3: CASRAGGSNQPQHF

J: TRBJ1-5
D: -
V: TRBV4-1
CDR3: CASSQENRASSNQPQHF

J: TRBJ2-2
D: -
V: TRBV7-9
CDR3: CASSLEGVSNTGELFF

J: TRBJ2-3
D: -
V: TRBV4-3
CDR3: CASSQGGEDTQYF

J: TRBJ2-2
D: -
V: TRBV5-1
CDR3: CASNHISNTGELFF

J: TRBJ2-3
D: -
V: TRBV6-1
CDR3: CASSVDGSTDTQYF

J: TRBJ1-5
D: -
V: TRBV19
CDR3: CASSFLTQPQHF

J: TRBJ2-1
D: -
V: TRBV5-8
CDR3: CASGSLGREQFF

J: TRBJ2-7
D: -
V: TRBV7-3
CDR3: CASSLKYGYEQYF